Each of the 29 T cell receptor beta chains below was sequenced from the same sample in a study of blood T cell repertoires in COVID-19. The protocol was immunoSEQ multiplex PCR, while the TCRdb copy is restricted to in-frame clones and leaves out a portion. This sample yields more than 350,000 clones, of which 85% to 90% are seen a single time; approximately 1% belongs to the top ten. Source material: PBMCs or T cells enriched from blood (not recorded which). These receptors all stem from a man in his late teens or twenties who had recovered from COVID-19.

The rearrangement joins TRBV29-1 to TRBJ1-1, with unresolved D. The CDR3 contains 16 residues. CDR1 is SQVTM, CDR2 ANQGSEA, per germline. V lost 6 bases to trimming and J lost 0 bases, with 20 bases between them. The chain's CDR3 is CSVRNSVGVLNTEAFF. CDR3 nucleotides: TGCAGCGTCCGAAATTCAGTGGGAGTCCTGAACACTGAAGCTTTCTTT.

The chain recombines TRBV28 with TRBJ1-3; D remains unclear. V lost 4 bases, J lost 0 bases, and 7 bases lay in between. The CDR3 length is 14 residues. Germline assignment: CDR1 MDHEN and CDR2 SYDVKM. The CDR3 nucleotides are TGTGCCAGCAGTTCTACTCTCTCTGGAAACACCATATATTTT. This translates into CASSSTLSGNTIYF.

This chain's CDR3 is CASSQSFQNNQPQHF. DNA for the CDR3: TGTGCCAGCAGCCAATCGTTCCAGAACAATCAGCCCCAGCATTTT. This chain joins TRBV16 and TRBJ1-5; D gene uncertain. CDR1 is KGHSY, CDR2 FQNENV, per germline. This CDR3 spans 15 amino acids. Trimming took 0 bases from V and 3 from J, leaving 9 bases between them.

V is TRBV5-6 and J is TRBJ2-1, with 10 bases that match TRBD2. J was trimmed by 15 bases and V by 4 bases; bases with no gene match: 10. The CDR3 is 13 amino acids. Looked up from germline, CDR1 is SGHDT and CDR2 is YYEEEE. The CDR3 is CASSGGTSEVGFF. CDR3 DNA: TGTGCCAGCAGCGGAGGGACTAGCGAAGTTGGGTTCTTC.

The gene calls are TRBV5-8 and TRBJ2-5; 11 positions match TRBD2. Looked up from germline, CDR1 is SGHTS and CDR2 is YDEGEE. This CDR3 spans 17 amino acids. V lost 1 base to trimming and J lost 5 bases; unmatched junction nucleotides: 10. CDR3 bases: TGTGCCAGCAGCTTGCTCATTAGCGGGGGGGCCTGGGAGACCCAGTACTTC. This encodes CASSLLISGGAWETQYF. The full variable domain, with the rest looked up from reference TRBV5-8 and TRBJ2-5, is EAGVTQSPTHLIKTRGQQATLRCSPISGHTSVYWYQQALGLGLQFLLWYDEGEERNRGNFPPRFSGRQFPNYSSELNVNALELEDSALYLCASSLLISGGAWETQYFGPGTRLLVL.

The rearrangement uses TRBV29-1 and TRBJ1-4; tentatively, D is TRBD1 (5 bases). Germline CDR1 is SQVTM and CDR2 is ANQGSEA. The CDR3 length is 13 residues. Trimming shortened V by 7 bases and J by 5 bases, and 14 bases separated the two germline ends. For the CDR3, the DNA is TGCAGCGCTAGAGACAGTCCGAATGAAAAACTGTTTTTT. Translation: CSARDSPNEKLFF.

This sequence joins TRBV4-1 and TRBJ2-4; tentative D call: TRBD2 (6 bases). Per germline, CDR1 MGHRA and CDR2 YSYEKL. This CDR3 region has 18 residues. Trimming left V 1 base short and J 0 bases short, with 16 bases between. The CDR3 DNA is TGCGCCAGCAGCCAAGGGAGGGGAGGTTTTTTAGCCAAAAACATTCAGTACTTC. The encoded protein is CASSQGRGGFLAKNIQYF.

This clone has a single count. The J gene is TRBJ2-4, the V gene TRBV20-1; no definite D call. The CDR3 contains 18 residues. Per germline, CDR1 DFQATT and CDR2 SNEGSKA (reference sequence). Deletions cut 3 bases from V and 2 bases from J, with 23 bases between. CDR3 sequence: CSASNIVVGSEPKNIQYF. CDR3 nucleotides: TGCAGTGCTAGTAATATTGTTGTGGGCTCTGAGCCCAAAAACATTCAGTACTTC.

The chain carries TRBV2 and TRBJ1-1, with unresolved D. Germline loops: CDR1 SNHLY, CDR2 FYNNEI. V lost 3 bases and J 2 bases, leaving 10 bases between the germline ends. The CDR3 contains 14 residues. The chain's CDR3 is CASSERYTNTEAFF. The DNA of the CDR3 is TGTGCCAGCAGTGAGAGATATACTAACACTGAAGCTTTCTTT. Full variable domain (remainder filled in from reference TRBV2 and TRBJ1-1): EPEVTQTPSHQVTQMGQEVILRCVPISNHLYFYWYRQILGQKVEFLVSFYNNEISEKSEIFDDQFSVERPDGSNFTLKIRSTKLEDSAMYFCASSERYTNTEAFFGQGTRLTVV.

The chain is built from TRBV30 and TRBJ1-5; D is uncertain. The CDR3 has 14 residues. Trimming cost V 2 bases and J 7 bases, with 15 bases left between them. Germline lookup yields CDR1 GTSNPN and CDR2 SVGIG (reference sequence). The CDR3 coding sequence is TGTGCCTGGAGTACGGGTTTTCCTAACCAGCCCCAGCATTTT. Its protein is CAWSTGFPNQPQHF.

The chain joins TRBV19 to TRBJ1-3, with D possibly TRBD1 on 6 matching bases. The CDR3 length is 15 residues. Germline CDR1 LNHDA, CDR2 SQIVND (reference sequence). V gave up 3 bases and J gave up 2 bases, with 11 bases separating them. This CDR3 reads CASSIGGQAGNTIYF. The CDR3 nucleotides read TGTGCCAGTAGTATCGGGGGGCAGGCTGGAAACACCATATATTTT.

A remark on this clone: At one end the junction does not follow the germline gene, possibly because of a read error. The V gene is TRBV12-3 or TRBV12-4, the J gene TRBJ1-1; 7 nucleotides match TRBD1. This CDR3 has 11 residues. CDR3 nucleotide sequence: TGTGCCAGCAGCCGAGGACAGGAAGGTTTCTTT. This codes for CASSRGQEGFF.

CDR3 DNA sequence: TGTGCCAGCAGCCCGGGGGTCAGCACCTACGAGCAGTACTTC. Translating gives CASSPGVSTYEQYF. The chain combines TRBV9 with TRBJ2-7; TRBD2 might be the D (6 bases). Trimming took 4 bases from V and 2 from J, leaving 13 bases between them. The CDR3 sequence is 14 residues long. Germline lookup yields CDR1 SGDLS and CDR2 YYNGEE.

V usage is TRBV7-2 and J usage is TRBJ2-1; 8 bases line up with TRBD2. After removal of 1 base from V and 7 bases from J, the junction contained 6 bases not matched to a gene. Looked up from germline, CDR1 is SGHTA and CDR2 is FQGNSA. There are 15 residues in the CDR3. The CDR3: CASSLDGGAFNEQFF. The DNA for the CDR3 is TGTGCCAGCAGCTTAGACGGGGGGGCTTTTAATGAGCAGTTCTTC.

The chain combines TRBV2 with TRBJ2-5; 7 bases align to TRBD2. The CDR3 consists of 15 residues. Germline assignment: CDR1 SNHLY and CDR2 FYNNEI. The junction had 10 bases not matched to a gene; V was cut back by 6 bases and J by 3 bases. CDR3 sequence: CASSGTGGRKETQYF. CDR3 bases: TGTGCCAGCAGCGGCACGGGGGGAAGGAAAGAGACCCAGTACTTC. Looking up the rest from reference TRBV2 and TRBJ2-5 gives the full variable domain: EPEVTQTPSHQVTQMGQEVILRCVPISNHLYFYWYRQILGQKVEFLVSFYNNEISEKSEIFDDQFSVERPDGSNFTLKIRSTKLEDSAMYFCASSGTGGRKETQYFGPGTRLLVL.

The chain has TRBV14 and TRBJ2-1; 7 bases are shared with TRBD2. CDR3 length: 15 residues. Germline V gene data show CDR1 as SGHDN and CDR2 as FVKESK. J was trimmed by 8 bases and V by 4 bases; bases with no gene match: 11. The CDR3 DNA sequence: TGTGCCAGCAGCCTTGTGCGGCGGGAGTGGGATGAGCAGTTCTTC. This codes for CASSLVRREWDEQFF.

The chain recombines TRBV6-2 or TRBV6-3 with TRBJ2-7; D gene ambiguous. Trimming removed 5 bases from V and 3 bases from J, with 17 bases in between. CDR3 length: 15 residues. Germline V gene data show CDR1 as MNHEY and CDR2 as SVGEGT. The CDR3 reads CASSQPLLVGYEQYF. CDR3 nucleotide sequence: TGTGCCAGCAGTCAACCGCTTTTAGTCGGCTACGAGCAGTACTTC.

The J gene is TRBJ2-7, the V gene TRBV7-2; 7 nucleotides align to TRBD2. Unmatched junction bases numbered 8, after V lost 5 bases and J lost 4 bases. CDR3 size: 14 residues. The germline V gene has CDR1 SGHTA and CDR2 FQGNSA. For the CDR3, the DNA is TGTGCCAGCAGCCCCGGGGGAGGGAAATACGAGCAGTACTTC. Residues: CASSPGGGKYEQYF.

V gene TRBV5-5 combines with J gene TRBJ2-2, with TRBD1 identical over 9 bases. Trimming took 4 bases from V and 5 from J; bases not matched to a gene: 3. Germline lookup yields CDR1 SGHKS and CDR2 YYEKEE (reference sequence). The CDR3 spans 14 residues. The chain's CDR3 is CASSQQGATGELFF. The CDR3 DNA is TGTGCCAGCAGCCAACAGGGGGCAACCGGGGAGCTGTTTTTT.

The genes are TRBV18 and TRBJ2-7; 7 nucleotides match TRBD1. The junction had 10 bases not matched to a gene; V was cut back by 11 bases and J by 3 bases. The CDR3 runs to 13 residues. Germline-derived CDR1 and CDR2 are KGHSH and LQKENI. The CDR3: CASFTGVGYEQYF. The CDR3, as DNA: TGTGCCTCCTTTACAGGGGTAGGCTACGAGCAGTACTTC.

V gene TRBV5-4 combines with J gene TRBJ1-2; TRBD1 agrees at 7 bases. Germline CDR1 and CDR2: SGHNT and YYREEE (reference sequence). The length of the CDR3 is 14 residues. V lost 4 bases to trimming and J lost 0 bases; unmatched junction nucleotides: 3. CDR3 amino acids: CASSETGPNYGYTF. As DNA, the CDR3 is TGTGCCAGCAGCGAGACAGGGCCTAACTATGGCTACACCTTC. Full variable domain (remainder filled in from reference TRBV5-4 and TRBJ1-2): ETGVTQSPTHLIKTRGQQVTLRCSSQSGHNTVSWYQQALGQGPQFIFQYYREEENGRGNFPPRFSGLQFPNYSSELNVNALELDDSALYLCASSETGPNYGYTFGSGTRLTVV.

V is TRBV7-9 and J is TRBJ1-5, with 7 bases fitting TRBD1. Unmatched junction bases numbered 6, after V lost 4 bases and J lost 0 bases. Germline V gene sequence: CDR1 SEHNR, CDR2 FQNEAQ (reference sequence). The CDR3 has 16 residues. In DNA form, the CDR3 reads TGTGCCAGCAGCTCCTCCCAGGGGGATAGCAATCAGCCCCAGCATTTT. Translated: CASSSSQGDSNQPQHF.

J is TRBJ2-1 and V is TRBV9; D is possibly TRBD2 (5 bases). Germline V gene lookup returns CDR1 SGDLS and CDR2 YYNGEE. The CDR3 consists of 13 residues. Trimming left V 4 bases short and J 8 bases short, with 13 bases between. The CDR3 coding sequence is TGTGCCAGCAGCCCCGGCCCCGGGGATGAGCAGTTCTTC. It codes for CASSPGPGDEQFF.

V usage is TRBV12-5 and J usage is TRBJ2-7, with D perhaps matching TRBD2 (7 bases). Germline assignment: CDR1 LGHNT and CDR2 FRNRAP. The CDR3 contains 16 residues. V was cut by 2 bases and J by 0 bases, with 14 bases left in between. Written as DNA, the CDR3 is TGTGCTAGTGGTTTGAGAGGGGGGGAGGTCTCCTACGAGCAGTACTTC. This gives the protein CASGLRGGEVSYEQYF.

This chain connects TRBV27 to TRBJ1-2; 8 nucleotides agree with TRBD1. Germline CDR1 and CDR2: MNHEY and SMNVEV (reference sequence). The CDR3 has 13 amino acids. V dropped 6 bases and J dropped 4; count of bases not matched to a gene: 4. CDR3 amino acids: CASRPGGGYGYTF. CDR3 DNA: TGTGCCAGCAGGCCAGGGGGCGGCTATGGCTACACCTTC.

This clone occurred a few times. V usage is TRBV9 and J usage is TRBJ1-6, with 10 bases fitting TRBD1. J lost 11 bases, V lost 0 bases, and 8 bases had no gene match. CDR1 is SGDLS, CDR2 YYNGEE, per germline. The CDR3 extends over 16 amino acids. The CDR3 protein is CASSVEVGDRGTPLHF. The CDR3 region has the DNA TGTGCCAGCAGCGTAGAGGTTGGGGACAGGGGTACACCCCTCCACTTT.

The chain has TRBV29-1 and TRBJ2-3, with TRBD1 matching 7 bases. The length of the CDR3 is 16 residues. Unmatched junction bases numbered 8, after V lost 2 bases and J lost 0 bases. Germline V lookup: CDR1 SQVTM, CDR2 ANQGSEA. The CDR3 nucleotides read TGCAGCGTTGAATTCCAGGGGACAGCTAGCACAGATACGCAGTATTTT. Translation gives CSVEFQGTASTDTQYF.

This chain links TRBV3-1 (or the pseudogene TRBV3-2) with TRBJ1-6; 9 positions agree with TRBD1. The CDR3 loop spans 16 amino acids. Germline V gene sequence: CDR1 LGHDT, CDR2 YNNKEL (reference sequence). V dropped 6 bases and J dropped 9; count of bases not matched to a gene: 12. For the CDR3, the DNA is TGTGCCAGCAGAACCGGGACAGGGTTTTCGGGTTCACCCCTCCACTTT. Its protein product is CASRTGTGFSGSPLHF.

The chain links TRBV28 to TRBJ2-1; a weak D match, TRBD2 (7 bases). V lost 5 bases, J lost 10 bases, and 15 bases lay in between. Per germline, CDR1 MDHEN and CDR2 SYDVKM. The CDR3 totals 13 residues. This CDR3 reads CASSRGGSPEQFF. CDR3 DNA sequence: TGTGCCAGCAGTAGGGGGGGTTCTCCGGAGCAGTTCTTC.